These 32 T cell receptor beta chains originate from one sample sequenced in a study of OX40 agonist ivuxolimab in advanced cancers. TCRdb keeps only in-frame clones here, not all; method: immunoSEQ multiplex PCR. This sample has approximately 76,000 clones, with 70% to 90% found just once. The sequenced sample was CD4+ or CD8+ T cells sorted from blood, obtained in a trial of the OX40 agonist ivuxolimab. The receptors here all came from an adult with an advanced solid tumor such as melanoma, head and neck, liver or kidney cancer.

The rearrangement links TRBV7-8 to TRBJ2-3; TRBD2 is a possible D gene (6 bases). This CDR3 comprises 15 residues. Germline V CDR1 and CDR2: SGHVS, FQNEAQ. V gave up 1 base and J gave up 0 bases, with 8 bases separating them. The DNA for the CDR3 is TGTGCCAGCAGCTTAGACCGGGGGAGCACAGATACGCAGTATTTT. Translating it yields CASSLDRGSTDTQYF.

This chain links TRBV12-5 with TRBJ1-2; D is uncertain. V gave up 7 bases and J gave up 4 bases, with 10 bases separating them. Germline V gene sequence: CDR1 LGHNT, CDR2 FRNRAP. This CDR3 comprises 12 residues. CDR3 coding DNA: TGTGCTAGTGCCCCGGGCTTCTATGGCTACACCTTC. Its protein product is CASAPGFYGYTF.

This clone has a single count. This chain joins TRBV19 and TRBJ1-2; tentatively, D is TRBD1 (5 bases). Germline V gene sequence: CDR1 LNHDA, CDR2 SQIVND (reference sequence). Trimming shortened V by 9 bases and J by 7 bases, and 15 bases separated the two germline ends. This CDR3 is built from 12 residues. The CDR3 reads CASHGGYGGYTF. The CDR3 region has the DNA TGTGCCAGCCACGGGGGATACGGTGGCTACACCTTC. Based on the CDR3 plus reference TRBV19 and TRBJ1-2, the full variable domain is DGGITQSPKYLFRKEGQNVTLSCEQNLNHDAMYWYRQDPGQGLRLIYYSQIVNDFQKGDIAEGYSVSREKKESFPLTVTSAQKNPTAFYLCASHGGYGGYTFGSGTRLTVV.

This CDR3 is CASSLAQGYGYTF. The CDR3 DNA sequence: TGTGCCAGCAGCTTAGCGCAGGGGTATGGCTACACCTTC. V is TRBV7-9 and J is TRBJ1-2, with D perhaps TRBD1 (6 bases). The V and J ends lost 0 bases and 5 bases respectively, with 7 bases between them. The CDR3 covers 13 residues. From germline, CDR1 is SEHNR and CDR2 FQNEAQ (reference sequence).

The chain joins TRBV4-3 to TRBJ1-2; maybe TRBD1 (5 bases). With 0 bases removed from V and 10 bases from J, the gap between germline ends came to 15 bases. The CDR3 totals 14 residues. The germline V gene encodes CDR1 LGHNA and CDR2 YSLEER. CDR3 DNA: TGCGCCAGCAGCCAAGATCGGACGGGTGGGGCCTACACCTTC. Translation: CASSQDRTGGAYTF.

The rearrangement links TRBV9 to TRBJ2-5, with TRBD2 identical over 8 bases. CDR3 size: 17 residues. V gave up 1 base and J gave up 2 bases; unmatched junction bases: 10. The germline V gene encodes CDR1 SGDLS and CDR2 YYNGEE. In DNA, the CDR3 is TGTGCCAGCAGCGTATCGGGTGGCGGGGGGCCGCAAGAGACCCAGTACTTC. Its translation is CASSVSGGGGPQETQYF.

The CDR3: CASSPRTSGGELFF. The CDR3 DNA sequence: TGTGCCAGTAGTCCCAGGACTAGCGGGGGGGAGCTGTTTTTT. V is TRBV19 and J is TRBJ2-2; 11 nucleotides align to TRBD2. The CDR3 is 14 amino acids. Trimming removed 5 bases from V and 8 bases from J; junction bases left unmatched: 4. Germline CDR1 LNHDA, CDR2 SQIVND (reference sequence).

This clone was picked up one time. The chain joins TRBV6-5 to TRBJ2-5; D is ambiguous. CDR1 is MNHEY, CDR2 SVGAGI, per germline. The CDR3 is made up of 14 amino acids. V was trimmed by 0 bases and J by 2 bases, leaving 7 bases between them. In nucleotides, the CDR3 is TGTGCCAGCAGTTACTCAGCCCGGCAAGAGACCCAGTACTTC. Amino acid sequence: CASSYSARQETQYF.

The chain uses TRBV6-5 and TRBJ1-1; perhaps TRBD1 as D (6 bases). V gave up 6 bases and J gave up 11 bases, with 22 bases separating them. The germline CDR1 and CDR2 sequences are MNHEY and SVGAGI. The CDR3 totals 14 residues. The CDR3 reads CASSPIFQGQGAFF. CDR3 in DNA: TGTGCCAGCAGCCCCATATTTCAGGGCCAGGGGGCTTTCTTT.

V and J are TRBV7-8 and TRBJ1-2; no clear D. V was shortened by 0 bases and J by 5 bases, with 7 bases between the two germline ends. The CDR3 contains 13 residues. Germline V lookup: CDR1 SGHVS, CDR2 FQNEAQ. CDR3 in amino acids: CASSLAREYGYTF. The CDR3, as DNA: TGTGCCAGCAGCTTAGCGAGGGAATATGGCTACACCTTC.

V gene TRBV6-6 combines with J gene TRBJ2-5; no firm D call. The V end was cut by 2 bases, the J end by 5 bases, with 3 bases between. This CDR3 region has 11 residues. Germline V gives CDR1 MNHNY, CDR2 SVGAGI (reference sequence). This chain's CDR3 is CASSYLETQYF. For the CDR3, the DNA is TGTGCCAGCAGTTACCTGGAGACCCAGTACTTC.

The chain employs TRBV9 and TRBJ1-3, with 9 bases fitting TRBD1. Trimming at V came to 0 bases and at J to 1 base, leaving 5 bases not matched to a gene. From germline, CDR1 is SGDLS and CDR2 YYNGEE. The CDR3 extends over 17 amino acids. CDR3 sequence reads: CASSVEPDRGSGNTIYF. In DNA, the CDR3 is TGTGCCAGCAGCGTAGAACCGGACAGGGGTTCTGGAAACACCATATATTTT.

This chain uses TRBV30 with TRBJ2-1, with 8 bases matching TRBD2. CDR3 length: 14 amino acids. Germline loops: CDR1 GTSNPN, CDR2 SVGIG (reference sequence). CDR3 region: CVGWASGSYNEQFF. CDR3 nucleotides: TGTGTGGGGTGGGCTAGCGGGTCCTACAATGAGCAGTTCTTC.

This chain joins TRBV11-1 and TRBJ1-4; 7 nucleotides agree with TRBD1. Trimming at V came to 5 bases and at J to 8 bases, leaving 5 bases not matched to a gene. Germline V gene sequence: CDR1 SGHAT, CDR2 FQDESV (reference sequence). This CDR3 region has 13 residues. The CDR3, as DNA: TGTGCCAGCAGCCGACAGGGTCGGGAAAAACTGTTTTTT. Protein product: CASSRQGREKLFF.

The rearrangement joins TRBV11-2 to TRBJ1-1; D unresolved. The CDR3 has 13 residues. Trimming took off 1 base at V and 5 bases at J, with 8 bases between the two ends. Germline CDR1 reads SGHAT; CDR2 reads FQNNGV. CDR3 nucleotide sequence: TGTGCCAGCAGCTTAGGTTCACGAACTGAAGCTTTCTTT. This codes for CASSLGSRTEAFF. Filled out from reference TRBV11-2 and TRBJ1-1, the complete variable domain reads EAGVAQSPRYKIIEKRQSVAFWCNPISGHATLYWYQQILGQGPKLLIQFQNNGVVDDSQLPKDRFSAERLKGVDSTLKIQPAKLEDSAVYLCASSLGSRTEAFFGQGTRLTVV.

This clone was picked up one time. CDR3 coding DNA: TGTGCCAGCAGCTTAGATCTGGGGACGGGGTATGGCTACACCTTC. Amino acids: CASSLDLGTGYGYTF. The chain couples TRBV11-2 to TRBJ1-2; D is possibly TRBD1 (5 bases). The germline V gene encodes CDR1 SGHAT and CDR2 FQNNGV. V was shortened by 0 bases and J by 5 bases, with 13 bases between the two germline ends. This CDR3 is 15 amino acids long.

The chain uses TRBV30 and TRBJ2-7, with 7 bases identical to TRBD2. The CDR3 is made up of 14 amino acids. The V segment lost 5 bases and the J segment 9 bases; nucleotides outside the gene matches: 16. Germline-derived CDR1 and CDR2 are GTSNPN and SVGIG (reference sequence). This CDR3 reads CAWGRAATFPGQYF. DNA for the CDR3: TGTGCCTGGGGGAGGGCAGCAACCTTCCCGGGGCAGTACTTC.

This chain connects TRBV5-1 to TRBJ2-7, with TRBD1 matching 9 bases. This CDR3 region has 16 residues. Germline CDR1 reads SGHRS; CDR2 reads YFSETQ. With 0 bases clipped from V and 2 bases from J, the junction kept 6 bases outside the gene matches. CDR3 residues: CASSLGSGTGTYEQYF. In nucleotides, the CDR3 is TGCGCCAGCAGCTTGGGCTCCGGGACAGGGACCTACGAGCAGTACTTC.

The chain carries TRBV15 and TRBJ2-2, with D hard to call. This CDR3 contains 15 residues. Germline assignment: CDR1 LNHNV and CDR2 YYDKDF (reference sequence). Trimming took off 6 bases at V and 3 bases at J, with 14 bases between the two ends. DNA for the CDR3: TGTGCCACCAGTCTCGGACGGACGGACACCGGGGAGCTGTTTTTT. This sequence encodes CATSLGRTDTGELFF.

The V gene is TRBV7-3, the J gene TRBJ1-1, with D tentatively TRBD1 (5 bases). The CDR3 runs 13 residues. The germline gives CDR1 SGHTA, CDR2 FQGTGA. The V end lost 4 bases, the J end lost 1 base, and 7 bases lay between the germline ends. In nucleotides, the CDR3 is TGTGCCAGCAGCTCCGGACAGAACACTGAAGCTTTCTTT. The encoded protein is CASSSGQNTEAFF.

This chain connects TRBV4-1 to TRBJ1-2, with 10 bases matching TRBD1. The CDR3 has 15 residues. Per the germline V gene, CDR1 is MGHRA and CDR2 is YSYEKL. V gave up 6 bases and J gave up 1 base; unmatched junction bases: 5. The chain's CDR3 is CASRETGGVNYGYTF. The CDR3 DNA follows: TGCGCCAGCAGGGAGACAGGGGGCGTTAACTATGGCTACACCTTC.

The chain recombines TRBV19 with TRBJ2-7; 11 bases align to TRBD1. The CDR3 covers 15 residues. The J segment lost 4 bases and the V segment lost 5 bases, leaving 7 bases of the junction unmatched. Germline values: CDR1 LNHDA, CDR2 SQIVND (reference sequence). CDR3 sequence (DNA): TGTGCCAGTAGTTCCCGGACAGGGGGCTCTTACGAGCAGTACTTC. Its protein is CASSSRTGGSYEQYF.

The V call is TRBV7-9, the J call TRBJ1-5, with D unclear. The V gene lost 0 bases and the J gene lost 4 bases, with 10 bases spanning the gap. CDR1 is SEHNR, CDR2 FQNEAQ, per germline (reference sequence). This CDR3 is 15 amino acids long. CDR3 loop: CASSLALGQNQPQHF. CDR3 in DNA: TGTGCCAGCAGCTTAGCGCTCGGGCAGAATCAGCCCCAGCATTTT.

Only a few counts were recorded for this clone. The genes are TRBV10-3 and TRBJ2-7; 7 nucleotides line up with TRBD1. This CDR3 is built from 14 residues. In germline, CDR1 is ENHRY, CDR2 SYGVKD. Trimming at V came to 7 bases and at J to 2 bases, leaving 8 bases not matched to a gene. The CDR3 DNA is TGTGCCATCACCCGGACAGGTTCAACCTACGAGCAGTACTTC. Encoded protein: CAITRTGSTYEQYF.

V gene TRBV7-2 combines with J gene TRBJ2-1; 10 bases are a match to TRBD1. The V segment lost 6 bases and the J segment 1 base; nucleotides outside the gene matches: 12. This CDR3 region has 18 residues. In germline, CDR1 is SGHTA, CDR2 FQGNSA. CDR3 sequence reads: CASRSPGQGSRSYNEQFF. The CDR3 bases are TGTGCCAGCAGGTCCCCGGGACAGGGGAGCCGGTCCTACAATGAGCAGTTCTTC. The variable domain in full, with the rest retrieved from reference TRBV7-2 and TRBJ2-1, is GAGVSQSPSNKVTEKGKDVELRCDPISGHTALYWYRQSLGQGLEFLIYFQGNSAPDKSGLPSDRFSAERTGGSVSTLTIQRTQQEDSAVYLCASRSPGQGSRSYNEQFFGPGTRLTVL.

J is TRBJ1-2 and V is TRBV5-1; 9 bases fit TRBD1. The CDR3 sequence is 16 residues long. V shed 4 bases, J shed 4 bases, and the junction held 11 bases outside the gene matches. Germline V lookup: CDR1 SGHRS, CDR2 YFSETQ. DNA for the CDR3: TGCGCCAGCAGCGGAACCGGGACAGGGTGGGGCTATGGCTACACCTTC. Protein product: CASSGTGTGWGYGYTF.

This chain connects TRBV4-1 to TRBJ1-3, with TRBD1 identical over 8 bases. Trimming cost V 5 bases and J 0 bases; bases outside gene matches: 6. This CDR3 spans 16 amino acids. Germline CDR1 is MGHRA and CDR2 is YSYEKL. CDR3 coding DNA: TGCGCCAGCAGCGAGGGACAGGCTCCCTCTGGAAACACCATATATTTT. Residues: CASSEGQAPSGNTIYF.

In DNA, the CDR3 is TGTGCCAGCTCACCAGGACCGGGAAACACCATATATTTT. This codes for CASSPGPGNTIYF. This chain joins TRBV18 and TRBJ1-3; unclear D gene. CDR1 and CDR2 (germline): KGHSH, LQKENI. There are 13 residues in the CDR3. Trimming took 2 bases from V and 4 from J, leaving 6 bases between them.

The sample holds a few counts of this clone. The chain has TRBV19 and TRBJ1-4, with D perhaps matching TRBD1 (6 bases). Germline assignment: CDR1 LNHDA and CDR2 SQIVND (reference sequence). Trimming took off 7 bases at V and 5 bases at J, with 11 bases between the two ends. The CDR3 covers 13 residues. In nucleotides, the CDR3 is TGTGCCAGTACCAAGGACAGAAATGAAAAACTGTTTTTT. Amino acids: CASTKDRNEKLFF.

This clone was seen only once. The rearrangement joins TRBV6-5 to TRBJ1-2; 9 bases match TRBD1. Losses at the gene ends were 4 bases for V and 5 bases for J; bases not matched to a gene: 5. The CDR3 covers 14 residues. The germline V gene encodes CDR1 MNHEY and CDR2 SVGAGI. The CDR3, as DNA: TGTGCCAGCAGTTCCGGGACAGGGATATATGGCTACACCTTC. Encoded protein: CASSSGTGIYGYTF.

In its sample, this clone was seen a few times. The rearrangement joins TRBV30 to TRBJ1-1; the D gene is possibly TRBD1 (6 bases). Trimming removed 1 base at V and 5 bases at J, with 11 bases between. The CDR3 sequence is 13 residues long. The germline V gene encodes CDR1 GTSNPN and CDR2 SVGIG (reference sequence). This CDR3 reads CAWSEGGVTEAFF. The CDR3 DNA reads TGTGCCTGGAGTGAAGGGGGTGTAACTGAAGCTTTCTTT. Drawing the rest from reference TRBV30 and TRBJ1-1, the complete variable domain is SQTIHQWPATLVQPVGSPLSLECTVEGTSNPNLYWYRQAAGRGLQLLFYSVGIGQISSEVPQNLSASRPQDRQFILSSKKLLLSDSGFYLCAWSEGGVTEAFFGQGTRLTVV.

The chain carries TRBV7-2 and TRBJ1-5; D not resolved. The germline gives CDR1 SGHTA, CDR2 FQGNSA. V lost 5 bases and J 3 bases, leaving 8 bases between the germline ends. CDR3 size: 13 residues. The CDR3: CASSPSNNQPQHF. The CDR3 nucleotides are TGTGCCAGCAGCCCTTCCAACAATCAGCCCCAGCATTTT.